Below, 14 T cell receptor beta chains from the same sample are listed, as sequenced in a study of blood T cell repertoires in COVID-19 (dated by TCRdb to the early 2020s). Library construction relied on the immunoSEQ multiplex PCR assay. What TCRdb holds here is the immuneACCESS table cut down to in-frame rearrangements. Part of the clones is not present; checked against another copy, under half of the missing clones reflect an unresolved V gene, and the others are unexplained. The sample profile shows more than 200,000 clones; 70% to 90% of them were found once. Jointly, the top ten make up 10% to 13% of the sample. The sequencing sample was made of PBMCs or T cells enriched from blood (not recorded which). The receptors here all came from a man younger than 45 who had recovered from COVID-19.

The V call is TRBV4-1, the J call TRBJ2-4, with D hard to call. Germline V gene lookup returns CDR1 MGHRA and CDR2 YSYEKL. The CDR3 is 17 residues long. Trimming took 0 bases from V and 0 from J, leaving 12 bases between them. The DNA of the CDR3 is TGCGCCAGCAGCCAAGATTGGCTAGTTTTAGCCAAAAACATTCAGTACTTC. This encodes CASSQDWLVLAKNIQYF.

This CDR3 is CASTLFGRASTYNEQFF. The CDR3 DNA follows: TGTGCCAGCACCCTTTTCGGGAGGGCTAGCACCTACAATGAGCAGTTCTTC. The rearrangement uses TRBV7-9 and TRBJ2-1; 8 bases map to TRBD2. Per germline, CDR1 SEHNR and CDR2 FQNEAQ (reference sequence). Unmatched junction bases numbered 13, after V lost 7 bases and J lost 2 bases. This CDR3 spans 17 amino acids.

The chain recombines TRBV6-5 with TRBJ1-2; 8 positions agree with TRBD1. Looked up from germline, CDR1 is MNHEY and CDR2 is SVGAGI. V dropped 6 bases and J dropped 3; count of bases not matched to a gene: 6. The CDR3 runs to 14 residues. The DNA for the CDR3 is TGTGCCAGCAGGAGGACAGGGCCCTACTATGGCTACACCTTC. Translation: CASRRTGPYYGYTF.

This clone appeared a single time. V and J are TRBV6-2 or TRBV6-3 and TRBJ2-3, with 7 bases lining up with TRBD2. The germline V gene encodes CDR1 MNHEY and CDR2 SVGEGT. Trimming cost V 0 bases and J 2 bases; bases outside gene matches: 5. The CDR3 totals 16 residues. The CDR3 loop reads CASSYSGRGNTDTQYF. CDR3 DNA sequence: TGTGCCAGCAGTTACTCTGGGCGGGGGAACACAGATACGCAGTATTTT.

The chain carries TRBV28 and TRBJ1-1; no clear D. This CDR3 is 12 amino acids long. Looked up from germline, CDR1 is MDHEN and CDR2 is SYDVKM. V was trimmed by 5 bases and J by 7 bases, leaving 11 bases between them. The CDR3 nucleotides are TGTGCCAGCAGTCAATCAGGATTTGAAGCTTTCTTT. Amino acids: CASSQSGFEAFF.

CDR3 nucleotides: TGTGCCAGCAGCGAAAATTCACCGACGACAGGTTCTAAAGCTTTCTTT. It encodes CASSENSPTTGSKAFF. The V gene is TRBV7-3, the J gene TRBJ1-1; D perhaps matches TRBD1 (6 bases). Germline CDR1 and CDR2: SGHTA and FQGTGA. The CDR3 spans 16 residues. Trimming left V 5 bases short and J 9 bases short, with 25 bases between. Drawing the rest from reference TRBV7-3 and TRBJ1-1, the complete variable domain is GAGVSQTPSNKVTEKGKYVELRCDPISGHTALYWYRQSLGQGPEFLIYFQGTGAADDSGLPNDRFFAVRPEGSVSTLKIQRTERGDSAVYLCASSENSPTTGSKAFFGQGTRLTVV.

The rearrangement uses TRBV19 and TRBJ1-3; maybe TRBD1 (5 bases). CDR1 is LNHDA and CDR2 is SQIVND in the germline V gene (reference sequence). This CDR3 comprises 12 residues. V shed 10 bases and J shed 4 bases, with 11 bases lying between them. In DNA form, the CDR3 reads TGTGCCACGACAGTTTCGGGAAACACCATATATTTT. Amino acids: CATTVSGNTIYF.

The rearrangement joins TRBV5-6 to TRBJ1-2; D remains unclear. There are 13 residues in the CDR3. Germline V CDR1 and CDR2: SGHDT, YYEEEE. The V and J ends lost 2 bases and 1 base respectively, with 6 bases between them. The CDR3 here is CASSFYNNYGYTF. The CDR3 DNA reads as TGTGCCAGCAGCTTTTACAATAACTATGGCTACACCTTC.

The chain has TRBV12-5 and TRBJ2-7; D might be TRBD1 (5 bases). The CDR3 consists of 16 residues. Per the germline V gene, CDR1 is LGHNT and CDR2 is FRNRAP. Trimming cost V 1 base and J 1 base, with 14 bases left between them. The CDR3 sequence is CASGLENRFWSYEQYF. The CDR3 DNA is TGTGCTAGTGGTTTGGAAAACAGGTTTTGGTCCTACGAGCAGTACTTC.

The gene calls are TRBV18 and TRBJ1-1; 7 bases line up with TRBD1. With V trimmed by 3 bases and J by 3 bases, 7 bases remained unmatched. Germline CDR1 KGHSH, CDR2 LQKENI. There are 15 residues in the CDR3. Written as DNA, the CDR3 is TGTGCCAGCTCACCGAACCAGGGGGTGGACACTGAAGCTTTCTTT. Amino acids: CASSPNQGVDTEAFF.

Concerning this clone: The sample has other DNA sequences that encode this CDR3 too. The J gene is TRBJ2-7, the V gene TRBV20-1, with D possibly matching TRBD2 (5 bases). This CDR3 has 11 amino acids. Per the germline V gene, CDR1 is DFQATT and CDR2 is SNEGSKA (reference sequence). With 6 bases removed from V and 4 bases from J, the gap between germline ends came to 10 bases. The CDR3 DNA reads TGCAGTGCACGCCGGGAATACGAGCAGTACTTC. Protein product: CSARREYEQYF.

V is TRBV11-1 and J is TRBJ2-2; no clear D. Germline lookup yields CDR1 SGHAT and CDR2 FQDESV (reference sequence). The V gene lost 1 base and the J gene lost 6 bases, with 9 bases spanning the gap. This CDR3 contains 14 residues. The CDR3 DNA is TGTGCCAGCAGCTTAGTTTCGGTTGCCGGGGAGCTGTTTTTT. Translated: CASSLVSVAGELFF.

This chain connects TRBV11-2 to TRBJ1-1, with TRBD1 identical over 9 bases. The CDR3 sequence is 16 residues long. Germline V gene data show CDR1 as SGHAT and CDR2 as FQNNGV. Germline trimming cut 5 bases from V and 1 base from J; bases unmatched to any gene: 8. The CDR3: CASSPRTGEGNTEAFF. The DNA of the CDR3 is TGTGCCAGCAGCCCGAGGACAGGGGAAGGGAACACTGAAGCTTTCTTT.

A single count supports this clone. J is TRBJ1-5 and V is TRBV7-2; D is possibly TRBD1 (6 bases). Germline V CDR1 and CDR2: SGHTA, FQGNSA. Trimming cost V 0 bases and J 6 bases, with 15 bases left between them. The CDR3 length is 16 residues. The CDR3 DNA sequence: TGTGCCAGCAGCTTAGCGGGGCAGGGGTTCGCTCAGCCCCAGCATTTT. Protein sequence: CASSLAGQGFAQPQHF. Using reference TRBV7-2 and TRBJ1-5 for the parts outside the CDR3, the full variable domain is GAGVSQSPSNKVTEKGKDVELRCDPISGHTALYWYRQSLGQGLEFLIYFQGNSAPDKSGLPSDRFSAERTGGSVSTLTIQRTQQEDSAVYLCASSLAGQGFAQPQHFGDGTRLSIL.